These 21 T cell receptor beta chains were all obtained from the same sample, sequenced in a study of blood T cell repertoires in COVID-19. Profiling relied on immunoSEQ multiplex PCR, and the TCRdb table lists in-frame clones only, not all of them. The sample lists some 140,000 clones, approximately 84% occurring once. The sample consisted of peripheral blood. The origin of the receptors is an elderly woman with acute or convalescent COVID-19.

The CDR3 DNA reads as TGTGCCAGTAGTATACGCAGGGGCATGAACACCGGGGAGCTGTTTTTT. It codes for CASSIRRGMNTGELFF. The genes are TRBV19 and TRBJ2-2, with TRBD1 as a possible D gene (6 bases). CDR3 length: 16 residues. The germline gives CDR1 LNHDA, CDR2 SQIVND (reference sequence). Trimming took 2 bases from V and 1 from J, leaving 11 bases between them.

The J gene is TRBJ2-5, the V gene TRBV2; 12 bases match TRBD2. The V and J ends lost 6 bases and 5 bases, in that order; junction bases with no gene match: 16. Germline CDR1 is SNHLY and CDR2 is FYNNEI. The CDR3 extends over 18 amino acids. DNA for the CDR3: TGTGCCAGCAGACCCGACAGGTCTAGCGGGAGGGCTGTGGAGACCCAGTACTTC. Translation: CASRPDRSSGRAVETQYF.

The V and J genes are TRBV29-1 and TRBJ1-1, with TRBD1 identical over 7 bases. After removal of 3 bases from V and 7 bases from J, the junction contained 8 bases not matched to a gene. The V gene's germline CDR1 is SQVTM and CDR2 ANQGSEA. CDR3 length: 13 residues. The CDR3 region has the DNA TGCAGCGTTGACGGGCAGGGACAGTATGAAGCTTTCTTT. Protein: CSVDGQGQYEAFF. Supplemented by reference TRBV29-1 and TRBJ1-1, the full variable domain reads SAVISQKPSRDICQRGTSLTIQCQVDSQVTMMFWYRQQPGQSLTLIATANQGSEATYESGFVIDKFPISRPNLTFSTLTVSNMSPEDSSIYLCSVDGQGQYEAFFGQGTRLTVV.

The CDR3 reads CASAEAGNTIYF. The CDR3 DNA reads TGTGCCAGCGCGGAGGCTGGAAACACCATATATTTT. The chain carries TRBV7-2 and TRBJ1-3; no clear D. This CDR3 contains 12 residues. Trimming pared 8 bases from V and 2 bases from J, leaving 7 bases between. Germline assignment: CDR1 SGHTA and CDR2 FQGNSA. Variable domain in full (rest from reference TRBV7-2 and TRBJ1-3): GAGVSQSPSNKVTEKGKDVELRCDPISGHTALYWYRQSLGQGLEFLIYFQGNSAPDKSGLPSDRFSAERTGGSVSTLTIQRTQQEDSAVYLCASAEAGNTIYFGEGSWLTVV.

DNA for the CDR3: TGTGCCTGGGGGACAGTGTCCTCCTACACCTTC. This sequence encodes CAWGTVSSYTF. This chain uses TRBV30 with TRBJ1-2; 7 bases align to TRBD1. In germline, CDR1 is GTSNPN, CDR2 SVGIG (reference sequence). Trimming removed 5 bases from V and 10 bases from J; junction bases left unmatched: 7. The CDR3 totals 11 residues.

This chain links TRBV6-2 or TRBV6-3 with TRBJ2-5; 9 nucleotides match TRBD2. V lost 6 bases and J lost 3; bases outside the gene matches: 2. There are 13 residues in the CDR3. CDR1 is MNHEY and CDR2 is SVGEGT in the germline V gene. The CDR3 sequence: CASSRTSEETQYF. The CDR3, as DNA: TGTGCCAGCAGCAGGACTAGCGAAGAGACCCAGTACTTC.

J is TRBJ1-1 and V is TRBV5-1; 8 bases map to TRBD1. V lost 3 bases, J lost 6 bases, and 7 bases stayed unmatched. Germline loops: CDR1 SGHRS, CDR2 YFSETQ. CDR3 length equals 14 residues. The CDR3 here is CASSSGQAVAEAFF. As DNA, the CDR3 is TGCGCCAGCAGCTCGGGACAGGCGGTCGCTGAAGCTTTCTTT.

The chain combines TRBV5-1 with TRBJ1-3; the D gene is possibly TRBD1 (5 bases). The CDR3 is made up of 16 amino acids. Trimming removed 0 bases at V and 0 bases at J, with 10 bases between. Germline V gene data show CDR1 as SGHRS and CDR2 as YFSETQ. CDR3 loop: CASSLGDSLSGNTIYF. CDR3 DNA: TGCGCCAGCAGCTTGGGAGACAGCCTCTCTGGAAACACCATATATTTT.

J is TRBJ2-1 and V is TRBV6-2 or TRBV6-3, with a weak D call TRBD1 (5 bases). V lost 5 bases and J 6 bases, leaving 17 bases between the germline ends. CDR3 length: 15 amino acids. Germline CDR1 and CDR2: MNHEY and SVGEGT. The CDR3 coding sequence is TGTGCCAGCAGTGCCCCGAAAGGTGGGGCCAATGAGCAGTTCTTC. Translation gives CASSAPKGGANEQFF.

CDR3 DNA: TGTGCCATCAGTGACGGGCGGGAAGGCTTCGAGCAGTACTTC. This codes for CAISDGREGFEQYF. J is TRBJ2-7 and V is TRBV10-3, with D tentatively TRBD2 (6 bases). The CDR3 runs to 14 residues. CDR1 ENHRY and CDR2 SYGVKD come from the germline V gene. Trimming left V 3 bases short and J 6 bases short, with 15 bases between.

A single count supports this clone. The CDR3 DNA is TGCGCCAGCAGCTCCCCGGGACAGCGGCATAGCAATCAGCCCCAGCATTTT. Translating gives CASSSPGQRHSNQPQHF. The chain carries TRBV4-3 and TRBJ1-5, with TRBD1 matching over 7 bases. In germline, CDR1 is LGHNA, CDR2 YSLEER. V lost 5 bases to trimming and J lost 0 bases; unmatched junction nucleotides: 10. The CDR3 loop spans 17 amino acids.

This clone was detected only a few times. The V gene is TRBV7-2, the J gene TRBJ1-1; D ambiguous. This CDR3 has 13 amino acids. The V and J ends lost 3 bases and 1 base respectively, with 6 bases between them. Germline loops: CDR1 SGHTA, CDR2 FQGNSA. The CDR3 DNA sequence: TGTGCCAGCAGCTTTCGGGGGAACACTGAAGCTTTCTTT. This gives the protein CASSFRGNTEAFF.

V is TRBV21-1 and J is TRBJ2-2; the table's D call, TRBD1, was not checked against the DNA. TRBV21-1 is noted as a pseudogene. CDR3 size: 16 residues. CDR3 protein: CACCKGDTAGTGELFF. CDR3 sequence (DNA): TGTGCCTGCTGCAAAGGGGACACGGCGGGCACCGGGGAGCTGTTTTTT.

The rearrangement links TRBV30 to TRBJ1-2, with 7 positions matching TRBD1. Trimming cost V 7 bases and J 4 bases; bases outside gene matches: 9. CDR3 length: 13 amino acids. Per germline, CDR1 GTSNPN and CDR2 SVGIG (reference sequence). The CDR3: CASQTGLSYGYTF. CDR3 nucleotide sequence: TGTGCCTCACAGACAGGGCTCAGCTATGGCTACACCTTC.

The chain combines TRBV2 with TRBJ1-4; tentatively, D is TRBD1 (5 bases). With 0 bases removed from V and 4 bases from J, the gap between germline ends came to 12 bases. The length of the CDR3 is 16 residues. Germline assignment: CDR1 SNHLY and CDR2 FYNNEI. This chain's CDR3 is CASSEAQQAINEKLFF. The CDR3 DNA follows: TGTGCCAGCAGTGAAGCTCAACAGGCTATTAATGAAAAACTGTTTTTT.

This chain links TRBV7-6 with TRBJ1-1, with D perhaps TRBD1 (6 bases). This CDR3 is 15 amino acids long. CDR1 and CDR2 (germline): SGHVS, FNYEAQ. The ends were cut back, 5 bases at V and 1 base at J, with 14 bases in the middle. The CDR3 sequence is CASSTWTATNTEAFF. DNA for the CDR3: TGTGCCAGCAGCACTTGGACAGCTACGAACACTGAAGCTTTCTTT.

This clone was observed a few times. V gene TRBV6-2 or TRBV6-3 combines with J gene TRBJ2-7; TRBD1 matches at 7 bases. Germline lookup yields CDR1 MNHEY and CDR2 SVGEGT. The V and J ends lost 5 bases and 2 bases, in that order; junction bases with no gene match: 6. CDR3 size: 14 residues. CDR3 sequence (DNA): TGTGCCAGCAGTCAGGGACAGCCCCCCTACGAGCAGTACTTC. The encoded protein is CASSQGQPPYEQYF.

This chain joins TRBV6-5 and TRBJ1-1, with 8 nucleotides matching TRBD1. The CDR3 spans 15 residues. Unmatched junction bases numbered 12, after V lost 7 bases and J lost 5 bases. Germline V gene lookup returns CDR1 MNHEY and CDR2 SVGAGI. In DNA form, the CDR3 reads TGTGCCAGCATTTTCCGCGGACAGGGAAGAACTGAAGCTTTCTTT. It yields the protein CASIFRGQGRTEAFF.

This clone was recorded a few times. The gene calls are TRBV12-3 or TRBV12-4 and TRBJ1-5; 7 nucleotides align to TRBD1. This CDR3 is built from 13 residues. V dropped 2 bases and J dropped 5; count of bases not matched to a gene: 0. CDR3 sequence (DNA): TGTGCCAGCAGTTTAACAGGGGATCAGCCCCAGCATTTT. It yields the protein CASSLTGDQPQHF.

The chain couples TRBV10-3 to TRBJ2-1; 9 bases are shared with TRBD1. The CDR3 extends over 15 amino acids. Germline loops: CDR1 ENHRY, CDR2 SYGVKD. V was pared by 4 bases and J by 2 bases, with 3 bases of the junction left unmatched. CDR3 region: CAISGTGGAYNEQFF. The CDR3 nucleotides are TGTGCCATCAGTGGCACAGGGGGCGCCTACAATGAGCAGTTCTTC.

The rearrangement joins TRBV6-2 or TRBV6-3 to TRBJ2-7; 8 bases are shared with TRBD1. The CDR3 extends over 15 amino acids. V lost 0 bases and J lost 3; bases outside the gene matches: 4. The germline V gene encodes CDR1 MNHEY and CDR2 SVGEGT. The CDR3 region is CASSYSGQEVYEQYF. In DNA, the CDR3 is TGTGCCAGCAGTTACTCGGGACAGGAGGTCTACGAGCAGTACTTC.